The 22 T cell receptor beta chains below were found in one sample sequenced in a study of identical twins' blood T cells (dated by TCRdb to the early 2010s). The library relied on 5' RACE. Sequencing used an Illumina Genome Analyzer IIx. TCRdb's own reprocessing of the public reads used fastp at Q25 and MiXCR and kept productive beta chains. Identical CDR3 proteins give one entry, which carries the most common genes and DNA. The sample yields roughly 340,000 distinct CDR3 sequences; about 28% were counted once. Clones ranked in the top ten supply more than 5.5% of the sample. The specimen was PBMCs. The receptors here all came from a woman between 18 and 55 years old in good health.

The count of this clonotype is one. The rearrangement links TRBV20-1 to TRBJ2-5; 9 bases line up with TRBD1. CDR1 is DFQATT and CDR2 is SNEGSKA in the germline V gene (reference sequence). With 0 bases clipped from V and 1 base from J, the junction kept 3 bases outside the gene matches. This CDR3 has 15 amino acids. This CDR3 is CSARDLQGAQETQYF. The CDR3, as DNA: TGCAGTGCTAGAGATCTACAGGGGGCCCAAGAGACCCAGTACTTC.

The table lists this clonotype with a few counts. This chain links TRBV20-1 with TRBJ1-1; D remains ambiguous. The CDR3 totals 12 residues. The V gene's germline CDR1 is DFQATT and CDR2 SNEGSKA (reference sequence). With 5 bases removed from V and 6 bases from J, the gap between germline ends came to 13 bases. In nucleotides, the CDR3 is TGCAGTGCTGGGTCCCTTGACGCTGAAGCTTTCTTT. Its protein product is CSAGSLDAEAFF.

This clonotype was observed at least ten times. The chain has TRBV7-9 and TRBJ1-2; D remains unclear. V lost 3 bases, J lost 2 bases, and 10 bases lay in between. CDR1 SEHNR and CDR2 FQNEAQ come from the germline V gene (reference sequence). The CDR3 runs 14 residues. The CDR3 sequence is CASSFSDLNYGYTF. The DNA of the CDR3 is TGTGCCAGCAGCTTCTCCGACTTGAACTATGGCTACACCTTC.

The genes are TRBV4-1 and TRBJ1-2; TRBD1 agrees at 7 bases. The J segment lost 8 bases and the V segment lost 1 base, leaving 7 bases of the junction unmatched. Germline CDR1 is MGHRA and CDR2 is YSYEKL. The CDR3 has 14 residues. This CDR3 is CASSQGDRAVGYTF. The CDR3 DNA reads TGCGCCAGCAGCCAAGGGGACAGAGCCGTCGGCTACACCTTC.

The V gene is TRBV20-1, the J gene TRBJ1-1, with unresolved D. The germline V gene has CDR1 DFQATT and CDR2 SNEGSKA (reference sequence). The CDR3 is made up of 11 amino acids. V shed 5 bases and J shed 11 bases, with 15 bases lying between them. The DNA for the CDR3 is TGCAGTGCTCCCCGTGGAGGAGGGGCTTTCTTT. It translates to CSAPRGGGAFF.

This clonotype was recorded a few times. The chain employs TRBV7-7 and TRBJ2-1, with a weak D call TRBD1 (5 bases). The germline V gene encodes CDR1 SSHAT and CDR2 FNYEAQ (reference sequence). CDR3 length: 14 amino acids. Trimming pared 5 bases from V and 5 bases from J, leaving 13 bases between. The CDR3 is CASSAAGFNNEQFF. The CDR3 bases are TGTGCCAGCAGCGCAGCAGGGTTCAACAATGAGCAGTTCTTC.

The chain is built from TRBV30 and TRBJ2-2; D gene uncertain. The CDR3 has 11 amino acids. Trimming removed 5 bases from V and 7 bases from J, with 8 bases in between. Germline CDR1 GTSNPN, CDR2 SVGIG (reference sequence). The CDR3 nucleotides are TGTGCCTGGGGAAATTTCGGGGAGCTGTTTTTT. Protein: CAWGNFGELFF.

This clonotype was picked up many times. The J gene is TRBJ1-5, the V gene TRBV12-3 or TRBV12-4; D gene ambiguous. The ends were cut back, 2 bases at V and 1 base at J, with 12 bases in the middle. The CDR3 sequence is 16 residues long. The chain's CDR3 is CASSLSFARSNQPQHF. CDR3 DNA: TGTGCCAGCAGTTTAAGTTTTGCAAGGAGCAATCAGCCCCAGCATTTT.

There are many counts of this clonotype. The gene calls are TRBV27 and TRBJ1-4, with D unresolved. CDR3 length: 15 residues. V gave up 6 bases and J gave up 1 base, with 12 bases separating them. CDR1 and CDR2 from the germline V gene are MNHEY and SMNVEV (reference sequence). CDR3 in amino acids: CASSLTVGTNEKLFF. In nucleotides, the CDR3 is TGTGCCAGCAGCCTAACAGTTGGAACTAATGAAAAACTGTTTTTT.

The genes are TRBV12-3 or TRBV12-4 and TRBJ2-7; D is possibly TRBD2 (6 bases). The CDR3 totals 15 residues. V was shortened by 3 bases and J by 0 bases, with 12 bases between the two germline ends. CDR3 sequence reads: CASSFLRGSSYEQYF. The CDR3 region has the DNA TGTGCCAGCAGTTTTCTCCGGGGGAGCTCCTACGAGCAGTACTTC.

The V and J genes are TRBV15 and TRBJ1-2; D not resolved. V shed 8 bases and J shed 6 bases, with 19 bases lying between them. The CDR3 has 14 residues. Germline CDR1 LNHNV, CDR2 YYDKDF (reference sequence). CDR3 in DNA: TGTGCCACCCGGAGGGCAGCCTTAGTTCATGGCTACACCTTC. The encoded protein is CATRRAALVHGYTF. Full variable domain (remainder filled in from reference TRBV15 and TRBJ1-2): DAMVIQNPRYQVTQFGKPVTLSCSQTLNHNVMYWYQQKSSQAPKLLFHYYDKDFNNEADTPDNFQSRRPNTSFCFLDIRSPGLGDTAMYLCATRRAALVHGYTFGSGTRLTVV.

This clonotype came up a few times. This chain uses TRBV28 with TRBJ2-1, with 8 positions matching TRBD1. Germline assignment: CDR1 MDHEN and CDR2 SYDVKM. The CDR3 is made up of 13 amino acids. V dropped 11 bases and J dropped 3; count of bases not matched to a gene: 6. CDR3 sequence (DNA): TGTGCCCAGGGGGCTAGCGTCTACAATGAGCAGTTCTTC. Translated: CAQGASVYNEQFF.

The rearrangement links TRBV19 to TRBJ1-1; weak D call: TRBD1 (6 bases). Trimming stripped 5 bases from V and 1 base from J, with 8 bases between. There are 13 residues in the CDR3. Germline CDR1 reads LNHDA; CDR2 reads SQIVND (reference sequence). As DNA, the CDR3 is TGTGCCAGTAGTGGACAGAGGAACACTGAAGCTTTCTTT. Translated: CASSGQRNTEAFF.

This clonotype showed up just a few times. The chain is built from TRBV4-3 and TRBJ2-2; possible D gene TRBD2, 6 bases. Germline V gene sequence: CDR1 LGHNA, CDR2 YSLEER. This CDR3 is built from 13 residues. The V end lost 4 bases, the J end lost 8 bases, and 11 bases lay between the germline ends. The CDR3 nucleotides are TGCGCCAGCAGCCCCACCGGGGGTGGGGAGCTGTTTTTT. This gives the protein CASSPTGGGELFF.

A few counts support this clonotype. The rearrangement links TRBV11-2 to TRBJ2-1; D gene uncertain. The V end was cut by 1 base, the J end by 10 bases, with 8 bases between. Germline CDR1 and CDR2: SGHAT and FQNNGV. This CDR3 comprises 12 residues. The CDR3 DNA is TGTGCCAGCAGCTTAGTAACGGACGAGCAGTTCTTC. Encoded protein: CASSLVTDEQFF.

The chain couples TRBV29-1 to TRBJ1-1; D gene ambiguous. The germline V gene encodes CDR1 SQVTM and CDR2 ANQGSEA. The CDR3 sequence is 14 residues long. V lost 4 bases, J lost 3 bases, and 15 bases lay in between. The CDR3 DNA reads as TGCAGCGTTGGACCCCTCCGGAGGGACACTGAAGCTTTCTTT. Translation: CSVGPLRRDTEAFF.

The rearrangement links TRBV5-4 to TRBJ2-7; D perhaps matches TRBD1 (6 bases). The CDR3 contains 15 residues. CDR1 SGHNT and CDR2 YYREEE come from the germline V gene (reference sequence). V lost 4 bases to trimming and J lost 2 bases, with 16 bases between them. The CDR3 DNA reads as TGTGCCAGCAGCGCTAGTCCGGGACAAGCCTACGAGCAGTACTTC. It translates to CASSASPGQAYEQYF. The variable domain in full, with the rest retrieved from reference TRBV5-4 and TRBJ2-7, is ETGVTQSPTHLIKTRGQQVTLRCSSQSGHNTVSWYQQALGQGPQFIFQYYREEENGRGNFPPRFSGLQFPNYSSELNVNALELDDSALYLCASSASPGQAYEQYFGPGTRLTVT.

This clonotype has at least ten counts. The chain employs TRBV4-3 and TRBJ2-1, with D unresolved. The CDR3 has 17 amino acids. The germline V gene has CDR1 LGHNA and CDR2 YSLEER. V was cut by 0 bases and J by 4 bases, with 16 bases left in between. CDR3 in DNA: TGCGCCAGCAGCCAAGAGAGTACGGACCGGGCTTACAATGAGCAGTTCTTC. Its protein product is CASSQESTDRAYNEQFF.

The chain links TRBV13 to TRBJ1-1; perhaps TRBD1 as D (6 bases). CDR1 is PRHDT, CDR2 FYEKMQ, per germline (reference sequence). Trimming cost V 6 bases and J 5 bases, with 13 bases left between them. The CDR3 length is 13 residues. The CDR3 DNA is TGTGCCAGCAGAACTGAGGGGGGGACTGAAGCTTTCTTT. It translates to CASRTEGGTEAFF. Supplemented by reference TRBV13 and TRBJ1-1, the full variable domain reads AAGVIQSPRHLIKEKRETATLKCYPIPRHDTVYWYQQGPGQDPQFLISFYEKMQSDKGSIPDRFSAQQFSDYHSELNMSSLELGDSALYFCASRTEGGTEAFFGQGTRLTVV.

This clonotype was observed a few times. The chain is built from TRBV29-1 and TRBJ1-1, with 8 positions matching TRBD1. This CDR3 region has 14 residues. V lost 3 bases to trimming and J lost 9 bases; unmatched junction nucleotides: 12. Germline lookup yields CDR1 SQVTM and CDR2 ANQGSEA. CDR3 sequence (DNA): TGCAGCGTTGATAGACAGGGGAGGGAACTTAAAGCTTTCTTT. Its translation is CSVDRQGRELKAFF.

This clonotype was seen ten or more times. The chain couples TRBV5-1 to TRBJ2-5, with D unresolved. Trimming removed 0 bases from V and 3 bases from J, with 6 bases in between. Germline V gene sequence: CDR1 SGHRS, CDR2 YFSETQ. CDR3 length: 13 residues. The CDR3 loop is CASSLGGEETQYF. The CDR3, as DNA: TGCGCCAGCAGCTTGGGCGGAGAAGAGACCCAGTACTTC.

This clonotype was observed a single time. The chain uses TRBV29-1 and TRBJ2-3; D is uncertain. The V gene's germline CDR1 is SQVTM and CDR2 ANQGSEA. The V and J ends lost 5 bases and 2 bases respectively, with 8 bases between them. The CDR3 length is 12 residues. In DNA form, the CDR3 reads TGCAGCGTTCGGTTCTTCACAGATACGCAGTATTTT. This codes for CSVRFFTDTQYF.